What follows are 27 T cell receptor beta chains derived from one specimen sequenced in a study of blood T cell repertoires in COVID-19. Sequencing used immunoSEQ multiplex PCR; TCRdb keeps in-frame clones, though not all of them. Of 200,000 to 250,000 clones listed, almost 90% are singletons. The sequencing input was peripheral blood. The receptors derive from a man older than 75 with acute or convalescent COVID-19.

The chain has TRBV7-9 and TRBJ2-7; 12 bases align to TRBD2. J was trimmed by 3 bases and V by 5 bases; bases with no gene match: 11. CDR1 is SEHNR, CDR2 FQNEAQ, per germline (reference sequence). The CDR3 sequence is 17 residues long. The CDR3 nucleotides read TGTGCCAGCAGCCAAATTTCGACTAGCGGGAGTTTCTACGAGCAGTACTTC. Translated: CASSQISTSGSFYEQYF.

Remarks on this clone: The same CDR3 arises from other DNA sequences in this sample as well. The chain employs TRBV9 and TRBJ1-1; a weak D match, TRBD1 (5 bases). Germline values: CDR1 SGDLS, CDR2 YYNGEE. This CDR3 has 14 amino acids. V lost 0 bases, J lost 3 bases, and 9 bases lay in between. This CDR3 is CASSVGGRDTEAFF. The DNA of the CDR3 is TGTGCCAGCAGCGTAGGGGGCCGCGACACTGAAGCTTTCTTT.

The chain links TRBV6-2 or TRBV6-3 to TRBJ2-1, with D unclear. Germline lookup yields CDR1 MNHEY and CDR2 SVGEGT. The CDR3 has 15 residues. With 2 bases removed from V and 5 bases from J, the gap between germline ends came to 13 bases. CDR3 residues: CASSYGLVSNNEQFF. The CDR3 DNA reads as TGTGCCAGCAGTTACGGGCTGGTGTCAAACAATGAGCAGTTCTTC.

The CDR3 DNA reads as TGTGCCAGCAGGTCCGGGACTCAATATGGCTACACCTTC. Amino acid sequence: CASRSGTQYGYTF. The chain is built from TRBV6-5 and TRBJ1-2; D might be TRBD1 (5 bases). This CDR3 has 13 residues. Per germline, CDR1 MNHEY and CDR2 SVGAGI. V was shortened by 6 bases and J by 5 bases, with 13 bases between the two germline ends.

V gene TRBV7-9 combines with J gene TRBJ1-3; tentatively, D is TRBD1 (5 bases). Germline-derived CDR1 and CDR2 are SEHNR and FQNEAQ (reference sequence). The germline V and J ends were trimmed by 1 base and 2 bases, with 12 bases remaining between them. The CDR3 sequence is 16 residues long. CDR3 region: CASSLGGQGTGNTIYF. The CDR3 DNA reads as TGTGCCAGCAGCTTAGGAGGCCAGGGAACTGGAAACACCATATATTTT. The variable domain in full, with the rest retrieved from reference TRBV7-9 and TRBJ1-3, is DTGVSQNPRHKITKRGQNVTFRCDPISEHNRLYWYRQTLGQGPEFLTYFQNEAQLEKSRLLSDRFSAERPKGSFSTLEIQRTEQGDSAMYLCASSLGGQGTGNTIYFGEGSWLTVV.

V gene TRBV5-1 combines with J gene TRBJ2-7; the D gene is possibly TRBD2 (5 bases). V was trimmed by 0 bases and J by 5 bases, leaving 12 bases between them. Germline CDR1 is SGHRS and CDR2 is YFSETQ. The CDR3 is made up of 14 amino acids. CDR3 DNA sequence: TGCGCCAGCAGCTTGGTTAGAGGGCCTAACGAGCAGTACTTC. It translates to CASSLVRGPNEQYF. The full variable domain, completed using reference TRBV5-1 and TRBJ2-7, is KAGVTQTPRYLIKTRGQQVTLSCSPISGHRSVSWYQQTPGQGLQFLFEYFSETQRNKGNFPGRFSGRQFSNSRSEMNVSTLELGDSALYLCASSLVRGPNEQYFGPGTRLTVT.

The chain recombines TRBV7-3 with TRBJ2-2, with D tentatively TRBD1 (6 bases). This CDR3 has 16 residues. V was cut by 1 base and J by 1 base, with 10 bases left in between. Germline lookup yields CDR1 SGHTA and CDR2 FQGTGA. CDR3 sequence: CASSLSGRGNTGELFF. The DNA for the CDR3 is TGTGCCAGCAGCTTAAGCGGCAGGGGGAACACCGGGGAGCTGTTTTTT. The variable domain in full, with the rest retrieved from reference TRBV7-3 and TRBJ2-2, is GAGVSQTPSNKVTEKGKYVELRCDPISGHTALYWYRQSLGQGPEFLIYFQGTGAADDSGLPNDRFFAVRPEGSVSTLKIQRTERGDSAVYLCASSLSGRGNTGELFFGEGSRLTVL.

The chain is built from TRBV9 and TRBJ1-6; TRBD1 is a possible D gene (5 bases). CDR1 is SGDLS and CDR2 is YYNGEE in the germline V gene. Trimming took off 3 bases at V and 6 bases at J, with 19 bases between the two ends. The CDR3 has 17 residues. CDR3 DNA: TGTGCCAGCAGCGCCCCCCGGGCCCCAAGGGGTAATTCACCCCTCCACTTT. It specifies CASSAPRAPRGNSPLHF. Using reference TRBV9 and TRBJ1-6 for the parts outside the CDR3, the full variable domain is DSGVTQTPKHLITATGQRVTLRCSPRSGDLSVYWYQQSLDQGLQFLIQYYNGEERAKGNILERFSAQQFPDLHSELNLSSLELGDSALYFCASSAPRAPRGNSPLHFGNGTRLTVT.

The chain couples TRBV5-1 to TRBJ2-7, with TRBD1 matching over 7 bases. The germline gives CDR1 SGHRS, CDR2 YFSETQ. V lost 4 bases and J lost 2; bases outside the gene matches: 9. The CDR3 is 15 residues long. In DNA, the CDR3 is TGCGCCAGCAGCCCTTCGACAGGGCCAACCTACGAGCAGTACTTC. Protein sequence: CASSPSTGPTYEQYF.

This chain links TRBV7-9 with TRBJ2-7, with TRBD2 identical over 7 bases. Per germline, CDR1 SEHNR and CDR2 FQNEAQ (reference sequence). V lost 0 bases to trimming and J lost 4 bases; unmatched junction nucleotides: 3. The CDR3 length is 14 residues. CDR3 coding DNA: TGTGCCAGCAGCTTAGCGGGGGGGGAGTACGAGCAGTACTTC. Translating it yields CASSLAGGEYEQYF.

The CDR3 region has the DNA TGCGCCAGCAGTCCCCAGACTATACCTAGCACAGATACGCAGTATTTT. Protein sequence: CASSPQTIPSTDTQYF. The gene calls are TRBV5-1 and TRBJ2-3; D possibly corresponds to TRBD2 (5 bases). The germline V gene has CDR1 SGHRS and CDR2 YFSETQ. Trimming took off 5 bases at V and 0 bases at J, with 16 bases between the two ends. The CDR3 runs to 16 residues.

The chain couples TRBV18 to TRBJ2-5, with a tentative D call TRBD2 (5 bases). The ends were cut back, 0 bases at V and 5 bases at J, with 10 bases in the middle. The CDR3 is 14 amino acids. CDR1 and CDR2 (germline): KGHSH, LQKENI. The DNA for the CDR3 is TGTGCCAGCTCACCACCGTCTAGCAGTGAGACCCAGTACTTC. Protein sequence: CASSPPSSSETQYF. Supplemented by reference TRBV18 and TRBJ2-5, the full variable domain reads NAGVMQNPRHLVRRRGQEARLRCSPMKGHSHVYWYRQLPEEGLKFMVYLQKENIIDESGMPKERFSAEFPKEGPSILRIQQVVRGDSAAYFCASSPPSSSETQYFGPGTRLLVL.

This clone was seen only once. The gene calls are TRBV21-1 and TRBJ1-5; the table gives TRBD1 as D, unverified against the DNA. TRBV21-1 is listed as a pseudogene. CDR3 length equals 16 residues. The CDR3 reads CASSKEPQGGNQPQHF. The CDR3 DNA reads TGTGCCAGCAGCAAAGAACCGCAGGGGGGCAATCAGCCCCAGCATTTT.

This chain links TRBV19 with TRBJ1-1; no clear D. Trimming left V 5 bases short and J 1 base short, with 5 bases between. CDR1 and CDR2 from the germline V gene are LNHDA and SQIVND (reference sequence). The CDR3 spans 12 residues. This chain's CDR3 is CASSFGNTEAFF. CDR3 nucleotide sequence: TGTGCCAGTAGTTTCGGGAACACTGAAGCTTTCTTT.

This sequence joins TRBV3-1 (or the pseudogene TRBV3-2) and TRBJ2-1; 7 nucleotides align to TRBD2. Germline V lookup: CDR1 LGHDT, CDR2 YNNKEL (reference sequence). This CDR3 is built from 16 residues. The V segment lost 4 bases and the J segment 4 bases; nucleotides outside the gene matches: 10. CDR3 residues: CASSPPGGGIYNEQFF. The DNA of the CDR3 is TGTGCCAGCAGCCCCCCGGGGGGTGGGATATACAATGAGCAGTTCTTC.

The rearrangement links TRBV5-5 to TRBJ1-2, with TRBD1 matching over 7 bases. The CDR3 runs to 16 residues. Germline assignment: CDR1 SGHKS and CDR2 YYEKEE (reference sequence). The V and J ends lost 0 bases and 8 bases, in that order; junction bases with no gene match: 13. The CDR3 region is CASSLEGTVTLQGYTF. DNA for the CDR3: TGTGCCAGCAGCTTGGAAGGGACAGTGACTTTACAGGGCTACACCTTC.

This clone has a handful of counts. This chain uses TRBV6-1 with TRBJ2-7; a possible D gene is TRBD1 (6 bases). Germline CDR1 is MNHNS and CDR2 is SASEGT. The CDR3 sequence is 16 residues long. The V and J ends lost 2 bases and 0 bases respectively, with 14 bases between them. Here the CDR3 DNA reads TGTGCCAGCAGTGAACAAACAGGGATCTACTCCTACGAGCAGTACTTC. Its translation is CASSEQTGIYSYEQYF.

The CDR3 nucleotides are TGCGCCAGCAGCCGCTCCGGGACTGACAAAGAGACCCAGTACTTC. This codes for CASSRSGTDKETQYF. V is TRBV4-3 and J is TRBJ2-5; a possible D gene is TRBD2 (6 bases). The CDR3 has 15 residues. Trimming pared 4 bases from V and 3 bases from J, leaving 15 bases between. Germline V lookup: CDR1 LGHNA, CDR2 YSLEER.

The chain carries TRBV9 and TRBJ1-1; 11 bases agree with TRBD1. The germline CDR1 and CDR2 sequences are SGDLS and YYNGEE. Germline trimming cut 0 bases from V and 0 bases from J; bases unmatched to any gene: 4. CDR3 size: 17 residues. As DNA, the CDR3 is TGTGCCAGCAGCGTAGGGGGACAGGGGGTGATGAACACTGAAGCTTTCTTT. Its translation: CASSVGGQGVMNTEAFF.

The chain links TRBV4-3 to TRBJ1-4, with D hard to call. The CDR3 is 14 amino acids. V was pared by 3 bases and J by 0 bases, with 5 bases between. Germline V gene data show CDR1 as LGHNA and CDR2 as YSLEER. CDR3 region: CASSHIATNEKLFF. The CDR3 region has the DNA TGCGCCAGCAGCCACATTGCAACTAATGAAAAACTGTTTTTT.

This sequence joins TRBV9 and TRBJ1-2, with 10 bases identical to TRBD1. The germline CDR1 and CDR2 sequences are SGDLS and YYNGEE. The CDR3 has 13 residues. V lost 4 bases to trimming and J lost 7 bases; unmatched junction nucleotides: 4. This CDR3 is CASSSRTGGGYTF. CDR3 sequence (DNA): TGTGCCAGCAGCAGTCGGACAGGGGGTGGCTACACCTTC.

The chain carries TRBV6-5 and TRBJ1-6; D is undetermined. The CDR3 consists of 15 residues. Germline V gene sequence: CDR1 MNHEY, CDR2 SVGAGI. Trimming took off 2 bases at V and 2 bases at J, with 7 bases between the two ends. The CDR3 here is CASSYEGAYNSPLHF. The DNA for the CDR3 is TGTGCCAGCAGTTACGAGGGCGCCTATAATTCACCCCTCCACTTT.

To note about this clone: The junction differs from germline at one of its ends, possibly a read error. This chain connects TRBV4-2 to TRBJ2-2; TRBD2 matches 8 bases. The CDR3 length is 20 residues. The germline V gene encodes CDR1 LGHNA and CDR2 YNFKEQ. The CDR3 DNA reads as TGTGCCAGCAGCCAAGACCCACCTCGCTTGAGCGGGAGTAACACAGGGGAGCTGTTTTTT. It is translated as CASSQDPPRLSGSNTGELFF.

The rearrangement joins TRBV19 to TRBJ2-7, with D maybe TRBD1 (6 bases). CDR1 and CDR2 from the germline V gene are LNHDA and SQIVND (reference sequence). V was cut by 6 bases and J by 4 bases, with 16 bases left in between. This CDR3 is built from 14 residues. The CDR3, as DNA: TGTGCCAGTAGCCTCCGGGACACCGCGTACGAGCAGTACTTC. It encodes CASSLRDTAYEQYF.

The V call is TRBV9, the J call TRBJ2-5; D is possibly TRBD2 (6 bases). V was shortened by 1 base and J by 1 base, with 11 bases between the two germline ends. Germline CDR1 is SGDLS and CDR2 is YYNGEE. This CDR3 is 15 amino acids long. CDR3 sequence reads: CASSVSGTRQETQYF. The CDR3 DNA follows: TGTGCCAGCAGCGTATCCGGGACTCGCCAAGAGACCCAGTACTTC.

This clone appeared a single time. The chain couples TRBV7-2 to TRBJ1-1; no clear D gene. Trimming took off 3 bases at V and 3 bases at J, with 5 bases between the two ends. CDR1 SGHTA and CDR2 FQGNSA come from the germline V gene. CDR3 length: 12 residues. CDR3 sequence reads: CASSFEYTEAFF. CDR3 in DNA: TGTGCCAGCAGCTTTGAGTACACTGAAGCTTTCTTT. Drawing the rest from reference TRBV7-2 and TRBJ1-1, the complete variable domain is GAGVSQSPSNKVTEKGKDVELRCDPISGHTALYWYRQSLGQGLEFLIYFQGNSAPDKSGLPSDRFSAERTGGSVSTLTIQRTQQEDSAVYLCASSFEYTEAFFGQGTRLTVV.

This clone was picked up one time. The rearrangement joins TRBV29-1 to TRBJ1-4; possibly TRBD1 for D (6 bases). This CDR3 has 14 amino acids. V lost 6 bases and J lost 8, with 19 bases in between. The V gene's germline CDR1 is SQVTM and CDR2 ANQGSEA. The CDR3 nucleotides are TGCAGCGTGGGCGGGGACCGGGGGGGCGAAAAACTGTTTTTT. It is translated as CSVGGDRGGEKLFF.